This TCR beta chain was sequenced in a study of T cells after yellow fever vaccination (dated by TCRdb to 2018 to 2020). Study-wide context: Libraries from fractions with low cell numbers were prepared with the SMART-Seq v4 Ultra Low Input RNA kit. To follow T-cell clones before and after primary and booster YFV17D yellow fever vaccination, bulk TCR alpha and beta repertoires were sequenced over time. Two healthy male donors made up the cohort, one aged 18 to 30 years and the other aged 30 to 40 years. Blood was collected at multiple timepoints before and after primary and secondary immunization, and bulk PBMC replicates and cell subsets were isolated.

The CDR3 covers 14 residues, taking in both the cysteine and the phenylalanine. The read is trimmed to its CDR3 DNA, 42 bases read in frame from base 1. The trim is 7 bases for V and 3 bases for J, with a gap of 14 bases between the germline ends. TCR cDNA was made using 5'RACE template switching, a step that added a universal primer site and unique molecular identifiers. cDNA synthesis was primed from both the TCR alpha and TCR beta constant segments. Two PCR steps were used to amplify libraries, with sample barcodes and sequencing adapters being added in the second step. Sequencing of libraries was done on Illumina HiSeq 2500 (2x100 bp) or NovaSeq (2x150 bp). On the study's bioinformatics: MIGEC handled demultiplexing of reads and collapsing into UMI consensus sequences, while MiXCR performed V(D)J alignment. Clonotypes responding to the vaccine were identified with edgeR on replicate PBMC samples, with the criteria of FDR below 0.01 and a log2 fold change above 5 up to day 15. CD4 or CD8 identity was assigned to each bulk clonotype according to whether the clonotype was present at higher abundance in the sequenced CD4 repertoire or the sequenced CD8 repertoire. Using fastp trimming at Q25 and MiXCR clonotype assembly, TCRdb reanalyzed the public sequencing data and kept in-frame beta chains. Each record represents a unique CDR3 protein, reported with the most common genes and DNA among its rows. The V and J calls, along with clone size, are taken from TCRdb and not from the paper's own processing. The sample data list under 80,000 distinct CDR3 sequences, and about 7.8% of these were observed just once. Of the sample, about 40% falls within the top ten clones.

Reading the label with the study, this specimen's treatment or condition is: live attenuated yellow fever vaccine strain. A standard Ficoll-Paque protocol was used to isolate PBMCs from peripheral blood. Dynabeads CD4 and CD8 positive selection kits were used to isolate CD4 and CD8 T-cell fractions. TriZol was used to extract RNA from bulk PBMCs, from CD4 and CD8 fractions, and from dextramer-positive and dextramer-negative fractions. This clonotype was seen only a few times. Its cognate antigen has yet to be identified. Base qualities were left out, and no much larger clone turns up one base away. Broader findings and caveats from the paper: Compared with the primary T-cell response, the secondary T-cell response was weaker but faster, peaking on day 5 rather than day 15. A small fraction of clonotypes appeared in both the CD4 and CD8 compartments, likely as a result of convergent recombination. Computational filtering was required because FACS-sorted repertoires could contain abundant contaminating clonotypes from the bulk population. Because only two donors were included in the study, the extent to which the findings can be generalized is limited. After the booster, most of the clones that had expanded following primary vaccination were detected again (around 95% of CD4 and 80% to 90% of CD8), which suggests that memory was broadly maintained.

The sample in question was CD8+ T cells sorted from PBMCs, obtained 15 days after the yellow fever booster vaccination. This TCR came from a man aged 25 to 40 who received the YFV17D yellow fever vaccine. The chain links TRBV12-3 or TRBV12-4 with TRBJ2-3; the D segment may tentatively be TRBD1 or TRBD2, each giving 7 matched bases. The bases read TGTGCCAGCACGCGACAGGGACTAACAGATACGCAGTATTTT. Translated, this is CASTRQGLTDTQYF.